Listed below are T cell receptor beta chains from one sample, sequenced in a study of T cell repertoires in cytomegalovirus infection. TCRdb re-called the reads through MiXCR, storing one row per CDR3 protein. The sample records 250,000 to 300,000 distinct CDR3 sequences, 17% being singletons. The sequencing input was CD8+ T cells from PBMCs. These TCRs come from a human donor in good health (CMV status not recorded). Some clones in this sample may be carry-over from other donors' samples. Each CDR3 is given with its conserved first and last residue. D genes are given only for firm matches. Some rows mark clone size as missing; the rest say once, few, many or name a class of expanded clone.

J gene | clone size | V gene | D gene | CDR3 DNA | CDR3 protein
TRBJ2-1 | few | TRBV14 | . | TGTGCCAGCAGCCAAGATCCTACTGGCAGGAATGAGCAGTTCTTC | CASSQDPTGRNEQFF
TRBJ1-4 | . | TRBV6-5 | TRBD1 | TGTGCCAGCAGTTACGGGACAGGGGGCTACGTAACTAATGAAAAACTGTTTTTT | CASSYGTGGYVTNEKLFF
TRBJ1-1 | many | TRBV7-3 | . | TGTGCCAGCAGTCGGATCGGACCGACCTCCGCATCGAACACTGAAGCTTTCTTT | CASSRIGPTSASNTEAFF
TRBJ2-3 | . | TRBV7-6 | . | TGTGCCAGCAGCTTAGGGGCGCACACAGATACGCAGTATTTT | CASSLGAHTDTQYF
TRBJ2-3 | few | TRBV7-6 | . | TGTGCCAGCAGCCGCCTCGGGGAAGAAGATACGCAGTATTTT | CASSRLGEEDTQYF
TRBJ1-6 | . | TRBV2 | TRBD1 | TGTGCCAGCAGGGACCGCGGCAGGGGGCTATATAATTCACCCCTCCACTTT | CASRDRGRGLYNSPLHF
TRBJ1-3 | many | TRBV7-9 | . | TGTGCCAGCAGCACAGCCGGCTTGGCAGTACCGGCTGGAAACACCATATATTTT | CASSTAGLAVPAGNTIYF
TRBJ2-2 | . | TRBV29-1 | TRBD1 | TGCAGCGTTGAATCTTTAGGGACAGGGGACACCGGGGAGCTGTTTTTT | CSVESLGTGDTGELFF
TRBJ1-1 | . | TRBV4-3 | . | TGCGCCAGCAGCCAAGATAACACCGGAGGTACTGAAGCTTTCTTT | CASSQDNTGGTEAFF
TRBJ1-4 | . | TRBV12-3/TRBV12-4 | . | TGTGCCAGCAGTTTGCGGGTGTACAATGAAAAACTGTTTTTT | CASSLRVYNEKLFF
TRBJ1-1 | many | TRBV12-3/TRBV12-4 | . | TGTGCCAGTACCAGGAGCTTGAACACTGAAGCTTTCTTT | CASTRSLNTEAFF
TRBJ1-1 | . | TRBV20-1 | . | TGCAGTGCTAGAGAGGTCGCGGGGAACACTGAAGCTTTCTTT | CSAREVAGNTEAFF
TRBJ2-2 | . | TRBV7-3 | TRBD2 | TGTGCCAGCAGCTTAATGCCGGGTGCGGGAGCGAACACCGGGGAGCTGTTTTTT | CASSLMPGAGANTGELFF
TRBJ1-2 | many | TRBV7-2 | . | TGTGCCAGCAGCTTAGCGCCGCCCGGCCTAATCCTCGAGGATTTGGGCTATGGCTACACCTTC | CASSLAPPGLILEDLGYGYTF
TRBJ2-7 | . | TRBV7-9 | TRBD1 | TGTGCCAGCAGCTTAGTACGGACAGGGTCCCACGAGCAGTACTTC | CASSLVRTGSHEQYF
TRBJ2-1 | few | TRBV15 | TRBD2 | TGTGCCACCAGCTCCGGGACTAGCGGATACAATGAGCAGTTCTTC | CATSSGTSGYNEQFF
TRBJ2-7 | . | TRBV5-1 | TRBD2 | TGCGCCAGCAGCCTCGGACTAGCGGATTTAGAGATACTCTACGAGCAGTACTTC | CASSLGLADLEILYEQYF
TRBJ1-2 | many | TRBV11-2 | . | TGTGCCAGCAGCTTTTGGGGATTGGCCAGTCGGTATGGCTACACCTTC | CASSFWGLASRYGYTF
TRBJ2-2 | . | TRBV12-3/TRBV12-4 | . | TGTGCCAGCAGGGGGGACGGCGGCCCAACCGGGGAGCTGTTTTTT | CASRGDGGPTGELFF
TRBJ1-2 | . | TRBV29-1 | . | TGCAGCGCATACTCCTATGGCTACACCTTC | CSAYSYGYTF
TRBJ2-7 | few | TRBV6-6 | TRBD1 | TGTGCCAGCAGTTCCAACCGGGACAGGAGGTCCTACGAGCAGTACTTC | CASSSNRDRRSYEQYF
TRBJ2-2 | many | TRBV7-9 | . | TGTGCCAGCAGCCCGTTTGGGACCGGGGAGCTGTTTTTT | CASSPFGTGELFF
TRBJ2-1 | many | TRBV27 | . | TGTGCCAGCAGTTCACCTTCCGGGGAGCAGTTCTTC | CASSSPSGEQFF
TRBJ2-3 | many | TRBV7-8 | TRBD2 | TGTGCCAGCAGCTTAGAACTAGCGGGGGGGCTGTCGACAGATACGCAGTATTTT | CASSLELAGGLSTDTQYF
TRBJ2-2 | few | TRBV6-5 | TRBD2 | TGTGCCAGCAGTTACTCCGGGGAATACTGGACTAGCGGTCACGGGGAGCTGTTTTTT | CASSYSGEYWTSGHGELFF
TRBJ2-7 | . | TRBV6-1 | . | TGTGCCAGCAGTGAGCGGACAGTTAGCTCCTACGAGCAGTACTTC | CASSERTVSSYEQYF
TRBJ1-1 | few | TRBV4-1 | TRBD1 | TGCGCCAGCAGCTACCCCGGGACAGTATCCGAAGCTTTCTTT | CASSYPGTVSEAFF
TRBJ1-2 | once | TRBV29-1 | TRBD1 | TGCAGCGTTGAATTACAGGGGGACAACTATGGCTACACCTTC | CSVELQGDNYGYTF
TRBJ1-4 | many | TRBV11-2 | . | TGTGCCAGCAGCTTCGGGTCGGGGAACCATGAAAAACTGTTTTTT | CASSFGSGNHEKLFF
TRBJ1-4 | many | TRBV7-2 | . | TGTGCCAGCAGCTTAGGGCAGGGAGATGAAAAACTGTTTTTT | CASSLGQGDEKLFF
TRBJ1-1 | many | TRBV28 | . | TGTGCCAGCACGTCCCCGACAGATTTGAACACTGAAGCTTTCTTT | CASTSPTDLNTEAFF
TRBJ2-1 | . | TRBV6-2/TRBV6-3 | TRBD1 | TGTGCCAGCGGGACAGGGGTTTTAAATGAGCAGTTCTTC | CASGTGVLNEQFF
TRBJ2-5 | few | TRBV28 | TRBD2 | TGTGCCACCCGATGGGAAGGTGGGGGGGTAGGCCTTGGGATCGAAGAGACCCAGTACTTC | CATRWEGGGVGLGIEETQYF
TRBJ2-1 | many | TRBV7-3 | TRBD1 | TGTGCCAGCAGCTCAACATCCGGGACAGGGAGCGGTGAGCAGTTCTTC | CASSSTSGTGSGEQFF
TRBJ2-5 | many | TRBV7-2 | . | TGTGCCAGCAGCTTAATTGCCGGGGTTTCAGAGACCCAGTACTTC | CASSLIAGVSETQYF
TRBJ2-7 | . | TRBV2 | . | TGTGCCACCGAGTGGGTACAGAACTACGAGCAGTACTTC | CATEWVQNYEQYF
TRBJ2-1 | . | TRBV20-1 | . | TGCAAGAAGTGGGTCTGCGATGAGCAGTTCTTC | CKKWVCDEQFF
TRBJ1-5 | . | TRBV4-1 | . | TGCGCCAGCAGCCAAGAGCCCTTCCAGCCCCAGCATTTT | CASSQEPFQPQHF
TRBJ2-5 | once | TRBV28 | . | TGTGCCAGCAGTTTCCATGGGCCCGGACGGGAGACCCAGTACTTC | CASSFHGPGRETQYF
TRBJ2-1 | few | TRBV5-4 | TRBD1 | TGTGCCAGCCCCGGGGTGCCAGGGGGCGTATACAATGAGCAGTTCTTC | CASPGVPGGVYNEQFF
TRBJ2-7 | many | TRBV6-6 | TRBD1 | TGTGCCAGCAGTCCACGGGGACAGGGGGCCTACGAGCAGTACTTC | CASSPRGQGAYEQYF
TRBJ1-5 | . | TRBV5-1 | TRBD1 | TGCGCCAGCAGCTTAACAGGGGCGCCGGGCAATCAGCCCCAGCATTTT | CASSLTGAPGNQPQHF
TRBJ1-6 | . | TRBV19 | . | TGTGCCAGTAGTATTTGGCAGAGCTATAATTCACCCCTCCACTTT | CASSIWQSYNSPLHF
TRBJ2-1 | few | TRBV19 | . | TGTGCCAGTAGTAAGTTAGGGAGTGTTGAGCAGTTCTTC | CASSKLGSVEQFF
TRBJ2-5 | . | TRBV29-1 | . | TGCAGCGTTGAAGAACGGGACCGTGGTATGGCCCAGTACTTC | CSVEERDRGMAQYF